Listed below are T cell receptor beta chains from one sample, sequenced in a study of vaccination and CD4 T cells after COVID-19. From the PCR reads, TCRdb called clonotypes with MiXCR, one entry per CDR3 protein. This sample has about 21,000 distinct CDR3 sequences; roughly 50% occur once, and the top ten carry 9%. These receptors' targets are unknown. Sequenced: CD4+ T cells from blood, cultured in vitro. The receptors were sampled from a human donor who had recovered from COVID-19. CDR3s include the opening cysteine and the closing phenylalanine or tryptophan. A D gene is named only where the DNA matches it firmly. The listing skips clone size in some rows; elsewhere it reads once, few, many or a size class.

d_call: TRBD2
j_call: TRBJ2-4
v_call: TRBV24-1
clone_size: few
cdr3_nt: TGTGCCCTCGGGAGGGCGGTTCGCGGGATAGCCAAAAACATTCAGTACTTC
cdr3_aa: CALGRAVRGIAKNIQYF

d_call: .
j_call: TRBJ2-3
v_call: TRBV7-3
clone_size: .
cdr3_nt: TGTGCCAGCAGTCCCGCGCCCCCAGATACGCAGTATTTT
cdr3_aa: CASSPAPPDTQYF

d_call: .
j_call: TRBJ1-4
v_call: TRBV7-9
clone_size: .
cdr3_nt: TGTGCCAGCAGCACCGGGACGGGGAATGAAAAACTGTTTTTT
cdr3_aa: CASSTGTGNEKLFF

d_call: TRBD2
j_call: TRBJ2-7
v_call: TRBV11-2
clone_size: .
cdr3_nt: TGTGCCAGCAGCTTTTCGACTAGCGGGAGTCAGCAGTACTTC
cdr3_aa: CASSFSTSGSQQYF

d_call: .
j_call: TRBJ1-5
v_call: TRBV6-1
clone_size: few
cdr3_nt: TGTGCCAGCAAAGGGGGGGATCAGCCCCAGCATTTT
cdr3_aa: CASKGGDQPQHF

d_call: .
j_call: TRBJ1-6
v_call: TRBV5-1
clone_size: .
cdr3_nt: TGCGCCAGCAGCTTGGGACAGGCTAATTCACCCCTCCACTTT
cdr3_aa: CASSLGQANSPLHF

d_call: TRBD2
j_call: TRBJ2-2
v_call: TRBV4-2
clone_size: .
cdr3_nt: TGTGCCAGCAGCCAAGAAACGGGAGGTAACACCGGGGAGCTGTTTTTT
cdr3_aa: CASSQETGGNTGELFF

d_call: TRBD2
j_call: TRBJ2-1
v_call: TRBV19
clone_size: once
cdr3_nt: TGTGCCAGTAGAGCGGGAGAGGTCTACAATGAGCAGTTCTTC
cdr3_aa: CASRAGEVYNEQFF

d_call: TRBD2
j_call: TRBJ2-1
v_call: TRBV30
clone_size: .
cdr3_nt: TGTGCCTGGATGGGGCTAGCGGGTCTCGAGCAGTTCTTC
cdr3_aa: CAWMGLAGLEQFF

d_call: TRBD2
j_call: TRBJ2-2
v_call: TRBV2
clone_size: .
cdr3_nt: TGTGCCAGCCTAGAGACTAGCGGGAGTTGGGAGCTGTTTTTT
cdr3_aa: CASLETSGSWELFF

d_call: TRBD1
j_call: TRBJ1-5
v_call: TRBV20-1
clone_size: .
cdr3_nt: TGCAGTGCTAGAACAGGGGGCGCGGAAAATCAGCCCCAGCATTTT
cdr3_aa: CSARTGGAENQPQHF

d_call: .
j_call: TRBJ1-5
v_call: TRBV6-1
clone_size: few
cdr3_nt: TGTGCCAGCAGGGAGAGCAATAGCAATCAGCCCCAGCATTTT
cdr3_aa: CASRESNSNQPQHF

d_call: TRBD1
j_call: TRBJ2-2
v_call: TRBV20-1
clone_size: .
cdr3_nt: TGCAGTGCCAACAGGGGCGGGGAGCTGTTTTTT
cdr3_aa: CSANRGGELFF

d_call: .
j_call: TRBJ1-1
v_call: TRBV5-4
clone_size: .
cdr3_nt: TGTGCCAGCAGCTTGTCGGGCAAAATGAACACTGAAGCTTTCTTT
cdr3_aa: CASSLSGKMNTEAFF

d_call: .
j_call: TRBJ1-5
v_call: TRBV6-2/TRBV6-3
clone_size: once
cdr3_nt: TGTGCCAGCAGAGAAAGACAGGCCGGCGATCCCCAGCATTTT
cdr3_aa: CASRERQAGDPQHF

d_call: TRBD1
j_call: TRBJ1-2
v_call: TRBV24-1
clone_size: .
cdr3_nt: TGTGCCACCAGTGGGACAGGGGGGTCTGGCTACACCTTC
cdr3_aa: CATSGTGGSGYTF

d_call: .
j_call: TRBJ2-2
v_call: TRBV11-3
clone_size: .
cdr3_nt: TGTGCCAGCAGCCAGCCGGTAGTCCGAAACACCGGGGAGCTGTTTTTT
cdr3_aa: CASSQPVVRNTGELFF

d_call: .
j_call: TRBJ1-1
v_call: TRBV6-1
clone_size: few
cdr3_nt: TGTGCCAGCAGTCCTGGACGCACTGAAGCTTTCTTT
cdr3_aa: CASSPGRTEAFF

d_call: .
j_call: TRBJ2-3
v_call: TRBV6-1
clone_size: medium-sized
cdr3_nt: TGTGCCAGCAGAAGAGCAGGGGCCGCAGATACGCAGTATTTT
cdr3_aa: CASRRAGAADTQYF

d_call: .
j_call: TRBJ2-5
v_call: TRBV24-1
clone_size: .
cdr3_nt: TGTGCCACCAGTGACCCCCTGGGCCCCCTGGGAGAGACCCAGTACTTC
cdr3_aa: CATSDPLGPLGETQYF

d_call: .
j_call: TRBJ1-6
v_call: TRBV4-3
clone_size: few
cdr3_nt: TGCGCCAGCAGCCAAGAGTATTCCGGGACACCCCTCCACTTT
cdr3_aa: CASSQEYSGTPLHF

d_call: .
j_call: TRBJ1-2
v_call: TRBV12-3/TRBV12-4
clone_size: .
cdr3_nt: TGTGCCAGCAGTTTATTTGGCGGAGCAAACTATGGCTACACCTTC
cdr3_aa: CASSLFGGANYGYTF

d_call: TRBD2
j_call: TRBJ2-7
v_call: TRBV11-3
clone_size: few
cdr3_nt: TGTGCCAGCAGCGCCCGACGGGAGGGGGACGAGCAGTACTTC
cdr3_aa: CASSARREGDEQYF

d_call: TRBD2
j_call: TRBJ2-7
v_call: TRBV20-1
clone_size: .
cdr3_nt: TGCAGTGCCGGGAGGGGAGGGAGTGGATCCAACGAGCAGTACTTC
cdr3_aa: CSAGRGGSGSNEQYF

d_call: TRBD1
j_call: TRBJ1-1
v_call: TRBV20-1
clone_size: .
cdr3_nt: TGCAGTGCAAGGGACAGGGGTGAAGCTTTCTTT
cdr3_aa: CSARDRGEAFF

d_call: .
j_call: TRBJ1-1
v_call: TRBV10-2
clone_size: .
cdr3_nt: TGCGCCAGCAAAATCGCAGGAGGGCAAAACACTGAAGCTTTCTTT
cdr3_aa: CASKIAGGQNTEAFF

d_call: .
j_call: TRBJ1-2
v_call: TRBV6-5
clone_size: few
cdr3_nt: TGTGCCAGCAGTTTGGGAGGGGAGAGGAGCTACACCTTC
cdr3_aa: CASSLGGERSYTF

d_call: TRBD1
j_call: TRBJ1-2
v_call: TRBV20-1
clone_size: .
cdr3_nt: TGCAGTGCTGGACAGGGGGCAGGTCTAGGCTACACCTTC
cdr3_aa: CSAGQGAGLGYTF

d_call: TRBD1
j_call: TRBJ1-2
v_call: TRBV7-6
clone_size: few
cdr3_nt: TGTGCCAGCAGCTTAGAGGGACAGGGCGACTATGGCTACACCTTC
cdr3_aa: CASSLEGQGDYGYTF

d_call: TRBD2
j_call: TRBJ2-7
v_call: TRBV11-2
clone_size: .
cdr3_nt: TGTGCCAGCAGCCCCTGGGGGGGTAGTGGTGAGCAGTACTTC
cdr3_aa: CASSPWGGSGEQYF

d_call: TRBD1
j_call: TRBJ1-5
v_call: TRBV6-1
clone_size: .
cdr3_nt: TGTGCCAGCAGCCCCCAAGGACCGGGACAGGGTATGGCTCAGCCCCAGCATTTT
cdr3_aa: CASSPQGPGQGMAQPQHF

d_call: .
j_call: TRBJ1-5
v_call: TRBV24-1
clone_size: .
cdr3_nt: TGTGCCACCGGCGGGCAGGAAGGTCAGCCCCAGCATTTT
cdr3_aa: CATGGQEGQPQHF

d_call: .
j_call: TRBJ1-1
v_call: TRBV27
clone_size: .
cdr3_nt: TGTGCCAGCAGTTTGGACAGCGGCACTGAAGCTTTCTTT
cdr3_aa: CASSLDSGTEAFF

d_call: TRBD1
j_call: TRBJ2-5
v_call: TRBV24-1
clone_size: .
cdr3_nt: TGTGCCACCAGTGATGGGAAACGGGACAGGAGGACCCAGTACTTC
cdr3_aa: CATSDGKRDRRTQYF

d_call: TRBD2
j_call: TRBJ2-7
v_call: TRBV30
clone_size: .
cdr3_nt: TGTGCCTGGAGTCCCCCGGGACTAGCGGGTTCCGAGCAGTACTTC
cdr3_aa: CAWSPPGLAGSEQYF

d_call: TRBD1
j_call: TRBJ2-5
v_call: TRBV4-1
clone_size: .
cdr3_nt: TGCGCCAGCAGCCAAGCAGGGGGCCCCGAGACCCAGTACTTC
cdr3_aa: CASSQAGGPETQYF

d_call: .
j_call: TRBJ2-5
v_call: TRBV11-3
clone_size: .
cdr3_nt: TGTGCCAGCAGCTTAGTACAGCGGCAAGAGACCCAGTACTTC
cdr3_aa: CASSLVQRQETQYF

d_call: .
j_call: TRBJ1-5
v_call: TRBV27
clone_size: few
cdr3_nt: TGTGCCAGCAGGGGTAGCAATCAGCCCCAGCATTTT
cdr3_aa: CASRGSNQPQHF